These 13 T cell receptor beta chains came from one sample sequenced in a study of blood T cell repertoires in COVID-19. Clones were read by immunoSEQ multiplex PCR, and TCRdb kept only the in-frame ones, dropping some. Found here are about 34,000 clones, over 75% of them singletons; the top ten hold about 3%. Sequencing input: peripheral blood. The receptors derive from a man aged 65 to 85 with COVID-19, enrolled during active disease.

The CDR3 region has the DNA TGTGCCAGCAGTTACTCGGGGGGAGTAGCTAACTATGGCTACACCTTC. Its protein product is CASSYSGGVANYGYTF. V and J are TRBV6-5 and TRBJ1-2, with D maybe TRBD1 (5 bases). Germline-derived CDR1 and CDR2 are MNHEY and SVGAGI. The V and J ends lost 0 bases and 0 bases respectively, with 11 bases between them. This CDR3 has 16 residues.

The gene calls are TRBV6-2 or TRBV6-3 and TRBJ2-5; tentatively, D is TRBD2 (5 bases). Trimming pared 5 bases from V and 3 bases from J, leaving 16 bases between. In germline, CDR1 is MNHEY, CDR2 SVGEGT. The CDR3 contains 15 residues. CDR3 DNA sequence: TGTGCCAGCAGTCGTGTCCCGGACTGGGAAGAGACCCAGTACTTC. This gives the protein CASSRVPDWEETQYF.

This chain joins TRBV7-8 and TRBJ1-1, with TRBD1 as a possible D gene (5 bases). The V end lost 6 bases, the J end lost 8 bases, and 16 bases lay between the germline ends. Per germline, CDR1 SGHVS and CDR2 FQNEAQ. This CDR3 region has 13 residues. CDR3 DNA: TGTGCCAGCAGTCCGCAGGGCTGGGTCGAAGCTTTCTTT. Its translation: CASSPQGWVEAFF.

The gene calls are TRBV7-2 and TRBJ2-7; 12 nucleotides agree with TRBD2. The CDR3 covers 16 residues. The germline V gene has CDR1 SGHTA and CDR2 FQGNSA. J was trimmed by 2 bases and V by 1 base; bases with no gene match: 3. Here the CDR3 DNA reads TGTGCCAGCAGCTTAGACGGGACTAGCGGGCCCTACGAGCAGTACTTC. Translating gives CASSLDGTSGPYEQYF.

This clone was found a few times. The chain joins TRBV5-6 to TRBJ2-7, with 7 bases matching TRBD2. V trimming: 0 bases; J trimming: 0 bases; junction bases outside the gene matches: 0. The germline gives CDR1 SGHDT, CDR2 YYEEEE. The CDR3 totals 14 residues. CDR3 DNA sequence: TGTGCCAGCAGCTTGGGACTAGCCTCCTACGAGCAGTACTTC. Translated, it gives CASSLGLASYEQYF.

V and J are TRBV9 and TRBJ2-7, with TRBD2 matching over 8 bases. CDR1 and CDR2 from the germline V gene are SGDLS and YYNGEE. Germline trimming cut 0 bases from V and 3 bases from J; bases unmatched to any gene: 8. CDR3 length equals 16 residues. The CDR3 protein is CASSVAGGLPLYEQYF. DNA of the CDR3: TGTGCCAGCAGCGTAGCGGGAGGGCTCCCACTCTACGAGCAGTACTTC.

V gene TRBV2 combines with J gene TRBJ2-3, with 7 nucleotides matching TRBD1. Germline V gene data show CDR1 as SNHLY and CDR2 as FYNNEI. This CDR3 has 15 amino acids. The trim removed 5 bases at V and 2 bases at J, leaving 7 bases unmatched. CDR3 loop: CASSQDRANTDTQYF. CDR3 sequence (DNA): TGTGCCAGCAGTCAAGACAGGGCGAACACAGATACGCAGTATTTT.

The chain combines TRBV19 with TRBJ2-7, with D perhaps matching TRBD1 (5 bases). V lost 1 base, J lost 4 bases, and 14 bases lay in between. Germline values: CDR1 LNHDA, CDR2 SQIVND (reference sequence). There are 15 residues in the CDR3. CDR3 residues: CASSIGRGFGYEQYF. Written as DNA, the CDR3 is TGTGCCAGTAGTATAGGTAGGGGTTTCGGATACGAGCAGTACTTC.

The chain joins TRBV7-2 to TRBJ1-6; TRBD1 matches at 8 bases. CDR3 length equals 16 residues. J was trimmed by 10 bases and V by 4 bases; bases with no gene match: 12. CDR1 and CDR2 from the germline V gene are SGHTA and FQGNSA. CDR3 coding DNA: TGTGCCAGCAGCTCGCAGACAGGGGTCAGTGGCTCACCCCTCCACTTT. As protein: CASSSQTGVSGSPLHF.

V and J are TRBV3-1 (or the pseudogene TRBV3-2) and TRBJ1-5; D is unclear. The CDR3 runs to 13 residues. V was pared by 4 bases and J by 1 base, with 5 bases between. CDR1 is LGHDT, CDR2 YNNKEL, per germline (reference sequence). In DNA, the CDR3 is TGTGCCAGCAGCCTTAGCAGCAATCAGCCCCAGCATTTT. It encodes CASSLSSNQPQHF.

The chain is built from TRBV27 and TRBJ1-3, with D uncertain. Trimming took off 2 bases at V and 2 bases at J, with 16 bases between the two ends. In germline, CDR1 is MNHEY, CDR2 SMNVEV (reference sequence). This CDR3 contains 17 residues. CDR3 coding DNA: TGTGCCAGCAGTTTACCCCCTGGACGGGGAACTGGAAACACCATATATTTT. Translation gives CASSLPPGRGTGNTIYF.

This clone was seen more than once but under ten times. The chain recombines TRBV11-1 with TRBJ2-3; 7 nucleotides line up with TRBD2. Unmatched junction bases numbered 5, after V lost 5 bases and J lost 0 bases. CDR3 length: 15 residues. Germline values: CDR1 SGHAT, CDR2 FQDESV (reference sequence). CDR3 coding DNA: TGTGCCAGCAGCCCCTGGGGGGGTAGCACAGATACGCAGTATTTT. Amino acid sequence: CASSPWGGSTDTQYF.

Notes on this clone: Within the sample, other DNA sequences also encode this same CDR3. The genes are TRBV30 and TRBJ2-7, with a tentative D call TRBD1 (6 bases). CDR3 size: 12 residues. Trimming stripped 1 base from V and 4 bases from J, with 8 bases between. Germline V gene lookup returns CDR1 GTSNPN and CDR2 SVGIG (reference sequence). The CDR3 DNA sequence: TGTGCCTGGAGTGGCCAGGGGTACGAGCAGTACTTC. Its translation is CAWSGQGYEQYF.